The clone carrying this T cell receptor beta chain was recorded a few times. The antigen is unknown. Treatment in this sample: roughly 10-day PBMC culture with coronavirus spike peptide pools or control peptides (ViraFEST assay). Those CD4+ T cells from the unexposed donor predate the COVID-19 pandemic (2011-2018). Two million PBMCs per well were cultured with 7.5 to 10 IU/ml IL-2 and approximately 10 ug/ml peptide pools. V was pared by 3 bases and J by 2 bases, with 8 bases between. CDR1 is DFQATT, CDR2 SNEGSKA, per germline (reference sequence). The CDR3 length is 13 residues. The assay that was used to sequence DNA from cultured CD4+ T cells was the Oncomine TCR Beta short-read assay. Genomic DNA extraction was carried out from cultured CD4+ T cells. Each CDR3 protein gets one entry after TCRdb re-called the PCR reads with MiXCR. This sample has about 7,900 distinct CDR3 sequences; more than 30% occur once, and the top ten carry 13%.

The data are from a study of vaccination and CD4 T cells after COVID-19. The sample was CD4+ T cells from blood, cultured in vitro. This receptor was taken from a human donor in good health. This chain joins TRBV20-1 and TRBJ2-1; possible D gene TRBD2, 6 bases. The CDR3 here is CSARRGAYNEQFF. The CDR3 DNA is TGCAGTGCTAGGCGGGGAGCCTACAATGAGCAGTTCTTC.